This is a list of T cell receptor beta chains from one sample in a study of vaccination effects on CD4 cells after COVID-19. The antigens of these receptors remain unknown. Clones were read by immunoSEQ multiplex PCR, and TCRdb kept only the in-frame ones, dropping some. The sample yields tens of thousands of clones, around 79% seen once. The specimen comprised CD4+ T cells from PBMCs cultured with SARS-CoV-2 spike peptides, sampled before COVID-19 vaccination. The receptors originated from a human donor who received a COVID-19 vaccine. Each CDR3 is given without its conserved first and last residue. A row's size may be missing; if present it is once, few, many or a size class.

CDR3 protein: ASSVGLGANTIY
clone size: -
V gene: TRBV9

CDR3 protein: ASSQRLAGGKSEQF
clone size: few
V gene: TRBV3-1/TRBV3-2

CDR3 protein: ASSPRANYGYT
clone size: -
V gene: TRBV12-3/TRBV12-4

CDR3 protein: ASSAEGRGTYGNTIY
clone size: -
V gene: TRBV2

CDR3 protein: SASTGDRGNQPQH
clone size: -
V gene: TRBV20-1

CDR3 protein: ASSHPRAAPPDTQY
clone size: -
V gene: TRBV3-1/TRBV3-2

CDR3 protein: ASSLDFSGFNTGELF
clone size: -
V gene: TRBV5-1

CDR3 protein: ASSYSGGRGQPQH
clone size: once
V gene: TRBV6-6

CDR3 protein: ASTAASGGQETQY
clone size: -
V gene: TRBV19

CDR3 protein: ASSLDRDNQPQH
clone size: few
V gene: TRBV27